The 13 T cell receptor beta chains in this list originate from one sample, sequenced in a study of Ad26.COV2.S vaccination and SARS-CoV-2 variants. Treatment: some 20 received Ad26.COV2.S at low or high dose, single or two shots; 5 received placebo; per-sample allocation not given. Day 63 after the first injection of vaccine or placebo was the sampling time. TCRdb's copy holds only in-frame clones and misses some; the assay was immunoSEQ multiplex PCR. The table has over 200,000 clones, 88% seen once; the top ten hold about 10%. The material was peripheral blood, obtained in a trial of Ad26.COV2.S vaccine versus placebo. These receptors were collected from a person between 18 and 65 years old who received the Ad26.COV2.S COVID-19 vaccine or a placebo.

V gene TRBV6-2 or TRBV6-3 combines with J gene TRBJ2-5; D is ambiguous. The length of the CDR3 is 12 residues. Trimming removed 5 bases from V and 0 bases from J, with 4 bases in between. Germline V lookup: CDR1 MNHEY, CDR2 SVGEGT. The CDR3 DNA is TGTGCCAGCAGTGGCCACCAAGAGACCCAGTACTTC. Translation gives CASSGHQETQYF.

This clone was picked up a small number of times. The chain joins TRBV10-2 to TRBJ1-1; 8 positions agree with TRBD1. Losses at the gene ends were 4 bases for V and 4 bases for J; bases not matched to a gene: 2. Germline values: CDR1 WSHSY, CDR2 SAAADI. This CDR3 has 13 residues. CDR3 protein: CASSGQGRTEAFF. CDR3 coding DNA: TGCGCCAGCAGTGGACAGGGGCGCACTGAAGCTTTCTTT.

The rearrangement links TRBV18 to TRBJ2-5, with 8 bases identical to TRBD1. This CDR3 comprises 15 residues. Looked up from germline, CDR1 is KGHSH and CDR2 is LQKENI. V shed 3 bases, J shed 9 bases, and the junction held 12 bases outside the gene matches. The CDR3 loop reads CASSPPTGANGPQYF. CDR3 bases: TGTGCCAGCTCACCCCCGACAGGGGCCAATGGGCCCCAGTACTTC.

The gene calls are TRBV19 and TRBJ1-2; the D gene is possibly TRBD1 (5 bases). The CDR3 loop spans 13 amino acids. The V gene lost 10 bases and the J gene lost 4 bases, with 16 bases spanning the gap. CDR1 LNHDA and CDR2 SQIVND come from the germline V gene (reference sequence). CDR3 amino acids: CATWRQGVYGYTF. CDR3 coding DNA: TGTGCCACGTGGAGGCAGGGAGTCTATGGCTACACCTTC.

The genes are TRBV19 and TRBJ2-1; 10 bases agree with TRBD2. The CDR3 loop spans 19 amino acids. From germline, CDR1 is LNHDA and CDR2 SQIVND (reference sequence). The V gene end was trimmed by 0 bases and the J gene end by 7 bases; junction bases not matched to a gene: 15. CDR3 nucleotide sequence: TGTGCCAGTAGTATAGATCTGGGATTCCGCACTAGCGGGAAGAATGAGCAGTTCTTC. The encoded protein is CASSIDLGFRTSGKNEQFF.

This chain uses TRBV5-4 with TRBJ2-7; D possibly corresponds to TRBD2 (5 bases). The CDR3 length is 14 residues. Trimming removed 2 bases at V and 0 bases at J, with 9 bases between. Germline V lookup: CDR1 SGHNT, CDR2 YYREEE (reference sequence). The CDR3 loop reads CASSFGVSSYEQYF. The DNA of the CDR3 is TGTGCCAGCAGCTTCGGGGTGAGCTCCTACGAGCAGTACTTC.

CDR3 in DNA: TGTGCCAGCAGCTTAGCTGGGGATGGCTACACCTTC. As protein: CASSLAGDGYTF. This chain uses TRBV7-6 with TRBJ1-2, with D unclear. Germline V gene data show CDR1 as SGHVS and CDR2 as FNYEAQ. The CDR3 extends over 12 amino acids. V lost 0 bases, J lost 6 bases, and 5 bases lay in between.

The chain has TRBV4-1 and TRBJ2-7, with D unresolved. Trimming left V 0 bases short and J 3 bases short, with 18 bases between. Germline V gives CDR1 MGHRA, CDR2 YSYEKL. The CDR3 runs 17 residues. The CDR3 region has the DNA TGCGCCAGCAGCCAAGAGTACTCGTTGGTTGCCGACTACGAGCAGTACTTC. Translated, it gives CASSQEYSLVADYEQYF.

The chain employs TRBV27 and TRBJ2-1, with TRBD1 identical over 8 bases. The V gene end was trimmed by 4 bases and the J gene end by 0 bases; junction bases not matched to a gene: 8. From germline, CDR1 is MNHEY and CDR2 SMNVEV (reference sequence). This CDR3 spans 17 amino acids. The CDR3 region has the DNA TGTGCCAGCAGTTCGATGACAGGGGCCAGCTCCTACAATGAGCAGTTCTTC. Amino acids: CASSSMTGASSYNEQFF.

This chain links TRBV24-1 with TRBJ1-2; the D is unclear. With 5 bases removed from V and 4 bases from J, the gap between germline ends came to 10 bases. Germline V lookup: CDR1 KGHDR, CDR2 SFDVKD. The CDR3 consists of 13 residues. CDR3 DNA: TGTGCCACCAGTGCAAGTTGGGCCTATGGCTACACCTTC. This translates into CATSASWAYGYTF.

This clone was recorded only once. The DNA of the CDR3 is TGTGCCAGCACGGGAGGGACAGAATCCTACGAGCAGTACTTC. It specifies CASTGGTESYEQYF. This sequence joins TRBV6-5 and TRBJ2-7; D perhaps matches TRBD2 (8 bases). The CDR3 length is 14 residues. Germline V gene sequence: CDR1 MNHEY, CDR2 SVGAGI. Trimming took 7 bases from V and 1 from J, leaving 14 bases between them.

The chain links TRBV28 to TRBJ1-2, with 7 nucleotides matching TRBD1. This CDR3 region has 15 residues. From germline, CDR1 is MDHEN and CDR2 SYDVKM. V gave up 6 bases and J gave up 7 bases; unmatched junction bases: 14. CDR3 sequence (DNA): TGTGCCAGCAGAACTTCGACAGGGCCGAGAGGTGGCTACACCTTC. Its translation is CASRTSTGPRGGYTF.

The chain links TRBV7-2 to TRBJ1-6; 8 bases fit TRBD1. The CDR3 has 19 residues. Germline assignment: CDR1 SGHTA and CDR2 FQGNSA. The J segment lost 9 bases and the V segment lost 5 bases, leaving 21 bases of the junction unmatched. CDR3 amino acids: CASSETGTGTSIYGSPLHF. CDR3 sequence (DNA): TGTGCCAGCAGCGAAACCGGGACAGGCACTTCAATCTACGGTTCACCCCTCCACTTT.